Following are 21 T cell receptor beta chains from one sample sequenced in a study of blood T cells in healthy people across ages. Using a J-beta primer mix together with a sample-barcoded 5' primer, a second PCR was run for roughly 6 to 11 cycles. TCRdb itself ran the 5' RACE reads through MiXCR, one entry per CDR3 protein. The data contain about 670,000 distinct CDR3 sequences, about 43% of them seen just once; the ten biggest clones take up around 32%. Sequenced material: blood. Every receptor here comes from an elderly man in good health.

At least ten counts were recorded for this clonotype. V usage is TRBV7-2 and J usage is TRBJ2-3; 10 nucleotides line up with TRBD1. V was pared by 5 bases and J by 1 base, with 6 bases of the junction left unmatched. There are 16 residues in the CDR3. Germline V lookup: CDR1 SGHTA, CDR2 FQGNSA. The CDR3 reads CASSPDRGPGTDTQYF. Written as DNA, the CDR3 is TGTGCCAGCAGCCCCGACAGGGGGCCGGGCACAGATACGCAGTATTTT.

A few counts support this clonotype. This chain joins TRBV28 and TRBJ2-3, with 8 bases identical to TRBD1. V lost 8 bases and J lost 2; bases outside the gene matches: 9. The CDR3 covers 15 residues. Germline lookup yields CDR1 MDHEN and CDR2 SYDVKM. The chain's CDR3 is CASDPRTGNTDTQYF. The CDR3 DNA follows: TGTGCCAGCGACCCCCGGACAGGGAACACAGATACGCAGTATTTT.

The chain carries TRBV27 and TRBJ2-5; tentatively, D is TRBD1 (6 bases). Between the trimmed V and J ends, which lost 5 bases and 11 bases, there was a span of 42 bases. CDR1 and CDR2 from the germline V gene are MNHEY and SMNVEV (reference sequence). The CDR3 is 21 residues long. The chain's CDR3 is CASSRRSSGTHLTPRALEQYF. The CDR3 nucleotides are TGTGCCAGCAGTCGGCGGTCATCCGGGACACACCTCACACCACGCGCACTAGAGCAGTACTTC.

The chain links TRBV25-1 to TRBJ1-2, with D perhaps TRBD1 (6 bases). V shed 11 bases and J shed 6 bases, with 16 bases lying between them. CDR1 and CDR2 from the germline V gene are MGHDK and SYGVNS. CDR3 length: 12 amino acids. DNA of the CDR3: TGTGCCGTGCAGGGGCGGTTCGATGGCTACACCTTC. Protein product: CAVQGRFDGYTF.

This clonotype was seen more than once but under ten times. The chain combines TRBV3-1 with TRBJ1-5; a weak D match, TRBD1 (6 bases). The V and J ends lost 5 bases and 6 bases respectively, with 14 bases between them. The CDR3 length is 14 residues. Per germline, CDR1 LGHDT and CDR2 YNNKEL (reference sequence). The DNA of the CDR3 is TGTGCCAGCAGCGATACAGGGTCAGGTCAGCCCCAGCATTTT. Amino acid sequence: CASSDTGSGQPQHF.

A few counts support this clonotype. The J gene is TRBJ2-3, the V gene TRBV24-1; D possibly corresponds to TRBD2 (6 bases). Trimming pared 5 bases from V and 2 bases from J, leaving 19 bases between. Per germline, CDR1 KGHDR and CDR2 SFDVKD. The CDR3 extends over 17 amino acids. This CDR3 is CATSVALAMGSTDTQYF. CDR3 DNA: TGTGCCACCAGTGTTGCCCTAGCGATGGGATCCACAGATACGCAGTATTTT.

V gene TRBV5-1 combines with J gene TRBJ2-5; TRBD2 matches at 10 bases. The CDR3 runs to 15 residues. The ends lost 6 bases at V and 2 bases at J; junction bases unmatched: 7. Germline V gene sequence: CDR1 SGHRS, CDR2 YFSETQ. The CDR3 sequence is CASTDPSGGQETQYF. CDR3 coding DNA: TGCGCCAGCACCGACCCTAGCGGGGGACAAGAGACCCAGTACTTC.

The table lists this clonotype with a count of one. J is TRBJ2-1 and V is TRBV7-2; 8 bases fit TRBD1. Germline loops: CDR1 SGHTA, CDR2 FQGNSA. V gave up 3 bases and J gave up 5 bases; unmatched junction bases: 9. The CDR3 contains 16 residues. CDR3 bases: TGTGCCAGCAGCTTCCTCTCCGGGACAGGAAACAATGAGCAGTTCTTC. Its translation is CASSFLSGTGNNEQFF.

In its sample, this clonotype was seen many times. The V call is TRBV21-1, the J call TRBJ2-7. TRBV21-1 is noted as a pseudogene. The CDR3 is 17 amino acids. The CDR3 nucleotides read TGTGCCAGCAGCAAAGCGCCGGAAAAACAGAACCTCTACGAGCAGTACTTC. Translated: CASSKAPEKQNLYEQYF.

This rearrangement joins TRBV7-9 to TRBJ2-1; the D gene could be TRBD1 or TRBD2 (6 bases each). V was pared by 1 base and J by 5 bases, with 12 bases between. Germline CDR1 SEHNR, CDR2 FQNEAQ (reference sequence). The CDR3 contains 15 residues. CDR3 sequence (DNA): TGTGCCAGCAGCTTAGGGGGGGCGTTCAACAATGAGCAGTTCTTC. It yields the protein CASSLGGAFNNEQFF.

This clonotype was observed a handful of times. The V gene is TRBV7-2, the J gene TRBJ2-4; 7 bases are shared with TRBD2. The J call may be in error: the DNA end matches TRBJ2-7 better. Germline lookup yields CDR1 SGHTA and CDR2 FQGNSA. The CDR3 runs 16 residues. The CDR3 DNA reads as TGTGCCAGCAGCCCCGGGGGGTCGGGGGTCAACTACGAGCAGTACTTC. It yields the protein CASSPGGSGVNYEQYF.

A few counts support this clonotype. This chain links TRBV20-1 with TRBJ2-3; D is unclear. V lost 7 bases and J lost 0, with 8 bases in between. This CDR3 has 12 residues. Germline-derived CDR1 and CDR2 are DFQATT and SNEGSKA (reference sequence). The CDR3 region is CSVQTSTDTQYF. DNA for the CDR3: TGCAGTGTACAGACTAGCACAGATACGCAGTATTTT.

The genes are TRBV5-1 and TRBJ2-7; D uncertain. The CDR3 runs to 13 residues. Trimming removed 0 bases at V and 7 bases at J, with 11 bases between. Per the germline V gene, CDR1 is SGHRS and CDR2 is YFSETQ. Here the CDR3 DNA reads TGCGCCAGCAGCTTGGAGTTCGGCAATGAGCAGTACTTC. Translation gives CASSLEFGNEQYF.

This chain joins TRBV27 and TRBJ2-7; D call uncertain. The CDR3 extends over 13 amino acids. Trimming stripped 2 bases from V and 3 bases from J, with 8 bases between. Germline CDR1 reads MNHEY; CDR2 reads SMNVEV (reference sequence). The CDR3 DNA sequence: TGTGCCAGCAGTTTAGGGCAGCACTACGAGCAGTACTTC. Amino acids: CASSLGQHYEQYF.

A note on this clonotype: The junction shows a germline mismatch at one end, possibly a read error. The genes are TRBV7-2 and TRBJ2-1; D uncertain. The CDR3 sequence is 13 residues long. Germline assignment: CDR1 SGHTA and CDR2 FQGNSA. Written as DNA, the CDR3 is TGTACCAGCAGCTTAGCAGCCTACAAGGAGCAGTTCTTC. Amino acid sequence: CTSSLAAYKEQFF.

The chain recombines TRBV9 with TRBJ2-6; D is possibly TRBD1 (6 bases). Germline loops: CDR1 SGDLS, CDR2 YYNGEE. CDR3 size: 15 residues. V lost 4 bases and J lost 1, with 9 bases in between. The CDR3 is CASSKTGSGANVLTF. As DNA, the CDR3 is TGTGCCAGCAGCAAGACAGGTTCTGGGGCCAACGTCCTGACTTTC.

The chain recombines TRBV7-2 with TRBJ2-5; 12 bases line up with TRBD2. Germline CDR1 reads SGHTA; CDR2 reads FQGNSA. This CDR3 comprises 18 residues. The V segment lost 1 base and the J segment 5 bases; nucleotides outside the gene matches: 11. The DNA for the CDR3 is TGTGCCAGCAGCTTAGAAGTAGGGCTAGCGGGAGGGCGGGAGACCCAGTACTTC. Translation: CASSLEVGLAGGRETQYF.

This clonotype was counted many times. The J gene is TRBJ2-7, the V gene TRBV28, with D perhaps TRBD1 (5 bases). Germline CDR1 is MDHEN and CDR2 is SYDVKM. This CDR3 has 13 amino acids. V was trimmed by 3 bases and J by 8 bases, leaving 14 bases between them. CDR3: CASSLIGQAKQYF. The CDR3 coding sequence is TGTGCCAGCAGTTTGATCGGACAAGCCAAGCAGTACTTC.

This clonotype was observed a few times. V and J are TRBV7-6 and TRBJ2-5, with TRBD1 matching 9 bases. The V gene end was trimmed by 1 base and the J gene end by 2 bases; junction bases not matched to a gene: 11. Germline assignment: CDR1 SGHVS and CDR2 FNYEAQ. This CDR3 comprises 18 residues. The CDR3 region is CASSLEYGDRAKQETQYF. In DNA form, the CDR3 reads TGTGCCAGCAGCTTAGAGTATGGGGACAGGGCAAAACAAGAGACCCAGTACTTC.

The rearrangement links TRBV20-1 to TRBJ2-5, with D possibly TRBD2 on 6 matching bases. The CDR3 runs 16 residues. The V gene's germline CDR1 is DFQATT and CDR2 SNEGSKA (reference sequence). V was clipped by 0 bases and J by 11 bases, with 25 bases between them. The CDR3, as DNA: TGCAGTGCTAGAGATCGTTCTCGCGGGATAGTGAATGAGCAGTACTTC. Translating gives CSARDRSRGIVNEQYF.

The CDR3 region is CASSDRTGREQYF. CDR3 bases: TGTGCCAGCAGTGACCGGACAGGGCGGGAGCAGTACTTC. The chain couples TRBV6-1 to TRBJ2-7, with 8 nucleotides matching TRBD1. Germline lookup yields CDR1 MNHNS and CDR2 SASEGT. Trimming at V came to 3 bases and at J to 7 bases, leaving 5 bases not matched to a gene. The CDR3 is made up of 13 amino acids.